This is a list of T cell receptor beta chains from one sample in a study of response to subunit inactivated influenza vaccine. TCRdb redid the calling of the RT-PCR reads with MiXCR, one entry per CDR3 protein. The sample consists of 800,000 or so distinct CDR3 sequences, about 20% of them appearing once. Sequencing was performed on PBMCs from blood, taken around 5 days after vaccination. The receptors come from a man aged 50-60 years who received an inactivated influenza vaccine. CDR3s include the opening cysteine and the closing phenylalanine or tryptophan. D genes are given only for firm matches. Only part of the rows carry a size: once, few, many, or a class if the clone is expanded.

abundance,d_gene,j_gene,v_gene,CDR3aa,CDR3nt
few,TRBD1,TRBJ2-5,TRBV5-1,CASSETWTGGAQTQYF,TGCGCCAGCAGCGAGACCTGGACAGGGGGCGCGCAGACCCAGTACTTC
few,TRBD1,TRBJ2-1,TRBV12-3/TRBV12-4,CATRDRGFEQFF,TGTGCCACCCGGGACAGGGGATTTGAGCAGTTCTTC
NA,TRBD2,TRBJ2-1,TRBV28,CASSSSGGGSSYNEQFF,TGTGCCAGCAGCTCTAGCGGGGGGGGGAGCTCCTACAATGAGCAGTTCTTC
NA,NA,TRBJ2-6,TRBV20-1,CSARDHGGANVLTF,TGCAGTGCTAGAGATCATGGTGGGGCCAACGTCCTGACTTTC
few,TRBD2,TRBJ2-3,TRBV11-3,CASSSSGGSTDTQYF,TGTGCCAGCAGCTCTAGCGGGGGGTCCACAGATACGCAGTATTTT
NA,TRBD2,TRBJ2-1,TRBV12-3/TRBV12-4,CASKARGRGGSNEQFF,TGTGCCAGCAAGGCGAGAGGGCGGGGGGGCAGTAATGAGCAGTTCTTC
NA,NA,TRBJ1-3,TRBV5-1,CASRQGGGNTIYF,TGCGCCAGCAGACAGGGTGGTGGAAACACCATATATTTT
NA,NA,TRBJ2-3,TRBV7-6,CASSRLAAVSPDTQYF,TGTGCCAGCAGCCGGCTGGCGGCAGTAAGTCCCGATACGCAGTATTTT
few,NA,TRBJ2-7,TRBV5-4,CASSPIEGSYEQYF,TGTGCCAGCAGCCCCATCGAGGGCAGCTACGAGCAGTACTTC
few,TRBD2,TRBJ2-1,TRBV24-1,CATSDASGIRNEQFF,TGTGCCACCAGTGACGCTAGCGGGATAAGAAATGAGCAGTTCTTC
few,NA,TRBJ2-5,TRBV7-2,CASSSTSVETQYF,TGTGCCAGCAGCTCCACAAGCGTAGAGACCCAGTACTTC
NA,NA,TRBJ1-2,TRBV7-2,CASSLEAASYGYTF,TGTGCCAGCAGCTTAGAAGCCGCTAGTTACGGCTACACCTTC
few,NA,TRBJ2-1,TRBV5-1,CASTSGDPYNEQFF,TGCGCCAGCACTTCCGGGGATCCTTACAATGAGCAGTTCTTC
NA,TRBD1,TRBJ1-4,TRBV20-1,CSAREQGSAKLFF,TGCAGTGCTAGGGAACAGGGGAGTGCAAAACTGTTTTTT
many,NA,TRBJ2-7,TRBV4-3,CASSQDRDGDTLYF,TGCGCCAGCAGCCAAGATCGAGACGGAGACACTTTGTACTTC
many,NA,TRBJ2-1,TRBV7-2,CASSLVVGGRHYNEQFF,TGTGCCAGCAGCTTAGTAGTCGGCGGGCGCCACTACAATGAGCAGTTCTTC
few,NA,TRBJ2-1,TRBV5-1,CASSYGTTYNEQFF,TGCGCCAGCAGCTACGGGACAACCTACAATGAGCAGTTCTTC
many,NA,TRBJ2-3,TRBV7-2,CASSLAFLLSTDTQYF,TGTGCCAGCAGCTTAGCGTTTTTACTTAGCACAGATACGCAGTATTTT
NA,NA,TRBJ1-1,TRBV29-1,CSVEFVGRGMNTEAFF,TGCAGCGTTGAGTTTGTAGGGCGGGGAATGAACACTGAAGCTTTCTTT
NA,TRBD2,TRBJ2-5,TRBV11-2,CASSLAGLAGGETQYF,TGTGCCAGCAGCTTAGCTGGGCTAGCGGGGGGAGAGACCCAGTACTTC
NA,NA,TRBJ2-6,TRBV20-1,CSAAAGFPGANVLTF,TGCAGTGCCGCGGCAGGGTTTCCTGGGGCCAACGTCCTGACTTTC
NA,NA,TRBJ2-6,TRBV6-1,CASSADTGANVLTF,TGTGCCAGCAGCGCGGATACGGGGGCCAACGTCCTGACTTTC
few,TRBD2,TRBJ2-1,TRBV5-5,CASSLASGGNNEQFF,TGTGCCAGCAGCCTCGCTAGCGGGGGAAACAATGAGCAGTTCTTC
once,TRBD1,TRBJ2-3,TRBV6-1,CASGRPGQAADTQYF,TGTGCCAGCGGTAGGCCGGGACAGGCCGCAGATACGCAGTATTTT
many,NA,TRBJ2-2,TRBV6-4,CASSDPSDTGELFF,TGTGCCAGCAGTGATCCCTCGGACACCGGGGAGCTGTTTTTT
NA,TRBD1,TRBJ2-3,TRBV20-1,CSASGTGGTDTQYF,TGCAGTGCCTCCGGGACAGGGGGCACAGATACGCAGTATTTT
NA,TRBD1,TRBJ2-5,TRBV6-5,CACWDRETQYF,TGTGCCTGTTGGGACAGAGAGACCCAGTACTTC
NA,NA,TRBJ2-2,TRBV20-1,CSATLTANTGELFF,TGCAGTGCTACCCTGACAGCGAACACCGGGGAGCTGTTTTTT
NA,TRBD1,TRBJ2-7,TRBV20-1,CSARSDRGNYEQYF,TGCAGTGCTAGAAGTGACAGGGGCAACTACGAGCAGTACTTC
many,NA,TRBJ2-7,TRBV7-9,CASSLGPNEQYF,TGTGCCAGCAGCTTAGGCCCTAACGAGCAGTACTTC
NA,TRBD1,TRBJ2-3,TRBV20-1,CSAIPGGGADTQYF,TGCAGTGCTATCCCAGGGGGCGGGGCAGATACGCAGTATTTT
NA,NA,TRBJ2-3,TRBV6-5,CASSWEASSDTQYF,TGTGCCAGCAGTTGGGAGGCATCGTCGGATACGCAGTATTTT
NA,NA,TRBJ1-2,TRBV3-1,CASSQLTGASRYTF,TGTGCCAGCAGCCAACTCACAGGTGCTTCGCGCTACACCTTC
few,NA,TRBJ2-1,TRBV20-1,CSASGAGRSYNEQFF,TGCAGTGCTAGTGGGGCGGGCCGCTCCTACAATGAGCAGTTCTTC
NA,NA,TRBJ2-1,TRBV3-1,CASSSRGGLNEQFF,TGTGCCAGCAGCTCTAGGGGGGGGCTCAATGAGCAGTTCTTC
few,TRBD2,TRBJ2-3,TRBV15,CATKRDGGADTQYF,TGTGCCACCAAAAGGGACGGGGGGGCCGATACGCAGTATTTT
few,NA,TRBJ1-5,TRBV20-1,CSAEDSYNQPQHF,TGCAGTGCTGAAGACAGCTACAATCAGCCCCAGCATTTT
NA,TRBD1,TRBJ1-1,TRBV5-8,CASSSFTGTGNTEAFF,TGTGCCAGCAGCTCATTTACTGGGACAGGGAACACTGAAGCTTTCTTT
NA,NA,TRBJ2-3,TRBV24-1,CATSEPPRTKGTDTQYF,TGTGCCACCAGTGAACCCCCACGAACCAAAGGCACAGATACGCAGTATTTT
NA,NA,TRBJ2-7,TRBV4-2,CASSQVISVYEQYF,TGTGCCAGCAGCCAAGTAATCAGCGTCTACGAGCAGTACTTC
NA,NA,TRBJ2-2,TRBV2,CASTRDGNTGELFF,TGTGCCAGCACGAGGGACGGGAACACCGGGGAGCTGTTTTTT
NA,NA,TRBJ1-5,TRBV7-6,CASSLEEGSQPQHF,TGTGCCAGCAGCTTAGAGGAGGGATCTCAGCCCCAGCATTTT
few,NA,TRBJ1-1,TRBV29-1,CSVNGALYTEAFF,TGCAGCGTAAACGGGGCCCTGTACACTGAAGCTTTCTTT
NA,NA,TRBJ2-2,TRBV28,CASNVKGELFF,TGTGCCAGCAACGTTAAGGGGGAGCTGTTTTTT
NA,NA,TRBJ1-3,TRBV20-1,CSARTDTGNTIYF,TGCAGTGCCAGGACTGATACTGGAAACACCATATATTTT
NA,NA,TRBJ2-1,TRBV28,CASSLTLRGGEQFF,TGTGCCAGCAGTTTGACCTTAAGGGGTGGTGAGCAGTTCTTC
NA,TRBD1,TRBJ2-7,TRBV7-2,CASSLGQARSYEQYF,TGTGCCAGCAGCCTGGGACAGGCCCGCTCCTACGAGCAGTACTTC
NA,NA,TRBJ1-1,TRBV6-1,CASSPRTGWGTEAFF,TGTGCCAGCAGTCCTCGGACGGGGTGGGGCACTGAAGCTTTCTTT
NA,NA,TRBJ2-3,TRBV12-3/TRBV12-4,CASSLYRTDTQYF,TGTGCCAGCAGTTTATACCGAACGGATACGCAGTATTTT
few,TRBD2,TRBJ2-1,TRBV20-1,CSASLPTSPNEQFF,TGCAGTGCTAGCCTCCCGACTAGCCCCAATGAGCAGTTCTTC